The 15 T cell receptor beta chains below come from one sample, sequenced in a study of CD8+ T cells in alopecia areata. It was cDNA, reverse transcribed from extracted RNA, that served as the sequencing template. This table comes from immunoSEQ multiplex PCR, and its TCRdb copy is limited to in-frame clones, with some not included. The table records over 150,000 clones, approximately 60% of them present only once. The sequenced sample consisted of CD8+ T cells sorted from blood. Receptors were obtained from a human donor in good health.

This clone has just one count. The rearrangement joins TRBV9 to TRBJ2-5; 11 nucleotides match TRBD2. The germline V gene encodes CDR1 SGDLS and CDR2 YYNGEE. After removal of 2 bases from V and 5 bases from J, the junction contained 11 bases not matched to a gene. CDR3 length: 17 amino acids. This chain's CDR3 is CASSVEGLAGGRETQYF. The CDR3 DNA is TGTGCCAGCAGCGTTGAAGGGCTAGCGGGGGGACGGGAGACCCAGTACTTC.

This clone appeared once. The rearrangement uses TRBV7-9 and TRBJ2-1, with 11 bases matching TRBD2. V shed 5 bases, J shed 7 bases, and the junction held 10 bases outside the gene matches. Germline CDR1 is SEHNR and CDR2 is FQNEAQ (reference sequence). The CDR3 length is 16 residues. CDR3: CASSQPTSGVQNEQFF. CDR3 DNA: TGTGCCAGCAGCCAACCGACTAGCGGGGTGCAAAATGAGCAGTTCTTC. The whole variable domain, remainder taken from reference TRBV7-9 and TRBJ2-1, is DTGVSQNPRHKITKRGQNVTFRCDPISEHNRLYWYRQTLGQGPEFLTYFQNEAQLEKSRLLSDRFSAERPKGSFSTLEIQRTEQGDSAMYLCASSQPTSGVQNEQFFGPGTRLTVL.

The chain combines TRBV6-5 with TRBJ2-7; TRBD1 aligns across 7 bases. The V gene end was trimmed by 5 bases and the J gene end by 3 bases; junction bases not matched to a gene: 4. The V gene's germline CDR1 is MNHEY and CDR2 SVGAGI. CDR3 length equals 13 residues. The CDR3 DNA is TGTGCCAGCAGTACCGACAGGGACTACGAGCAGTACTTC. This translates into CASSTDRDYEQYF.

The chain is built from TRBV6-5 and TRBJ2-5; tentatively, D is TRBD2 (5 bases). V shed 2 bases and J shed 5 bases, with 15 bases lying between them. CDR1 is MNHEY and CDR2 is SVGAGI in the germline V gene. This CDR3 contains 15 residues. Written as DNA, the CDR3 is TGTGCCAGCAGTTACGGTTACGGGGTGCGGGAGACCCAGTACTTC. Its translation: CASSYGYGVRETQYF.

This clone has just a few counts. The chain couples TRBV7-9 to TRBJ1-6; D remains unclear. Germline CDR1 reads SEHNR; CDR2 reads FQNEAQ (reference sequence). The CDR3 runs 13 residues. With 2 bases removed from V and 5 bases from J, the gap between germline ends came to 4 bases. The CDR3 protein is CASSLTDNSPLHF. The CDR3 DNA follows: TGTGCCAGCAGCTTAACGGATAATTCACCCCTCCACTTT.

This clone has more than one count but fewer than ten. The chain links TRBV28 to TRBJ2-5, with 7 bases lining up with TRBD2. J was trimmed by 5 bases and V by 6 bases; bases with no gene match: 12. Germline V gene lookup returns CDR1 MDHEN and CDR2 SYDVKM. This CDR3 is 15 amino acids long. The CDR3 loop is CASSLGTSAMETQYF. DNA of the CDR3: TGTGCCAGCAGCTTAGGAACTAGCGCAATGGAGACCCAGTACTTC.

In nucleotides, the CDR3 is TGTGCCAGCAGTTTATCGGGGCCCTATGGCTACACCTTC. It encodes CASSLSGPYGYTF. V gene TRBV27 combines with J gene TRBJ1-2; maybe TRBD1 (5 bases). Trimming removed 0 bases at V and 4 bases at J, with 6 bases between. Germline CDR1 reads MNHEY; CDR2 reads SMNVEV (reference sequence). The CDR3 covers 13 residues.

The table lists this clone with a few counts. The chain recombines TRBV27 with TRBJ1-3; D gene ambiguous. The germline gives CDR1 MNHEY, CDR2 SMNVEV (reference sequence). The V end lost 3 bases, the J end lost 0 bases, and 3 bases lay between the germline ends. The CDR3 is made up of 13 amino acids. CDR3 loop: CASSFFSGNTIYF. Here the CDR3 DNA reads TGTGCCAGCAGTTTCTTCTCTGGAAACACCATATATTTT.

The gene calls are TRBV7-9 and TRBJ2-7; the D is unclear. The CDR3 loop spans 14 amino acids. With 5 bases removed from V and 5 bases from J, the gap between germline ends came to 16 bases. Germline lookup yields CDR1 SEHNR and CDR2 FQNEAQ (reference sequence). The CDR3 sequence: CASSGDLEAHEQYF. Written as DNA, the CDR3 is TGTGCCAGCAGCGGGGATCTAGAAGCACACGAGCAGTACTTC.

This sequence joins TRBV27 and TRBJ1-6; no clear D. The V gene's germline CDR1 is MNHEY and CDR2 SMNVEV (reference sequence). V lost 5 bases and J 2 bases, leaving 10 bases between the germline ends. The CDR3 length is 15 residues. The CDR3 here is CASSIGRTYNSPLHF. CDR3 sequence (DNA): TGTGCCAGCAGTATTGGACGCACCTATAATTCACCCCTCCACTTT.

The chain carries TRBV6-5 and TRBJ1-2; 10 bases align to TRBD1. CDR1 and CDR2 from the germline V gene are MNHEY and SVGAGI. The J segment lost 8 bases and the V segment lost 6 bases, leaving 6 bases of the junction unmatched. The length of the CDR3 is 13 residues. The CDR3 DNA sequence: TGTGCCAGCAGAACCGGGACAGGGGACGGCTACACCTTC. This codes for CASRTGTGDGYTF.

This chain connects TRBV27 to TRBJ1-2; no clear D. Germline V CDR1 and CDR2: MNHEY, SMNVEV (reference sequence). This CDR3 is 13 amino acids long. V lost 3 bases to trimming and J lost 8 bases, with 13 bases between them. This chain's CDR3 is CASSFGPSRGYTF. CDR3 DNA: TGTGCCAGCAGTTTCGGCCCCAGCCGGGGCTACACCTTC.

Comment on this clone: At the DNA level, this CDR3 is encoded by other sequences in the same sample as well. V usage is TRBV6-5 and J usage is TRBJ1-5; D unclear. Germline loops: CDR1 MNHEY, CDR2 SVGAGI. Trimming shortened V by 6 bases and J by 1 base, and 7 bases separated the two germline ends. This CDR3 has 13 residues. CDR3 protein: CASSPRSNQPQHF. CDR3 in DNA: TGTGCCAGCAGCCCTAGGAGCAATCAGCCCCAGCATTTT.

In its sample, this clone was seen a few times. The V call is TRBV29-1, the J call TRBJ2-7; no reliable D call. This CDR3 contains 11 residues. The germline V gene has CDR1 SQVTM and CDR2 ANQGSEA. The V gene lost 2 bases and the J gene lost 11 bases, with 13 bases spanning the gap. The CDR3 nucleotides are TGCAGCGTTGAAATTTTGGGTTCGGAGTACTTC. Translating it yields CSVEILGSEYF.

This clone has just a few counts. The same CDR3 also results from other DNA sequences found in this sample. In DNA, the CDR3 is TGTGCCAGCAGTGAGTCGGGTTACGAGCAGTACTTC. The encoded protein is CASSESGYEQYF. The J gene is TRBJ2-7, the V gene TRBV25-1; D gene uncertain. V lost 3 bases to trimming and J lost 4 bases, with 7 bases between them. The CDR3 sequence is 12 residues long. In germline, CDR1 is MGHDK, CDR2 SYGVNS.